This TCR beta chain was identified during a study of T cell responses to AZD1222 COVID-19 vaccine. Study-wide findings and caveats: Females made up more of the donors, who were largely white British, and clonal diversity may have come out too low. Every sample of the repertoires postdated the peak T cell response. Only a handful of AZD1222 recipients, several in all, had baseline seropositivity. The study found Spike-specific TCR breadth and depth rose after two AZD1222 doses.

The CDR3 sequence is 13 residues long. Trimming took 4 bases from V and 9 from J; bases not matched to a gene: 3. Here immunoSEQ multiplex PCR was the method, and the copy in TCRdb shows in-frame clones only, minus some. Among about 120,000 clones listed, around 91% were seen once. A word on this clone: Its specificity is not known.

This material consisted of peripheral blood, taken on day 0 of MenACWY control vaccination. The sequence was obtained from an adult in good health. The V gene is TRBV12-3 or TRBV12-4, the J gene TRBJ1-6, with TRBD1 identical over 7 bases. In DNA form, the CDR3 reads TGTGCCAGCAGTTCCAGGGGGGCTTCACCCCTCCACTTT. It specifies CASSSRGASPLHF.